Sequencing of this T cell receptor beta chain was carried out in a study of cytomegalovirus exposure and HLA in healthy donors. The CDR3 has 15 residues. J gave up 2 bases and V 2 bases, and 8 bases lay outside the gene matches. CDR1 is GTSNPN, CDR2 SVGIG, per germline (reference sequence). Healthy bone marrow donors supplied every sample. Regarding this clone: Antigen: not known.

With 60 Vbeta and 13 Jbeta primers, the PCR was carried out. Original analysis: The count from a later analysis was about 80 million unique TCR beta chains, some 10 million of them shared. Libraries were prepared by immunoSEQ multiplex PCR; TCRdb keeps only in-frame clonotypes and omits some of them. That table supplies the V and J calls and clone size; D and trimming were determined from the DNA. Of around 150,000 clones listed, 55% to 80% are singletons. Study observations and caveats: 87-base-pair reads could not separate some V segments, including TRBV6-2 and TRBV6-3. The authors enumerated around 150 TCR beta chains as linked to cytomegalovirus.

This chain connects TRBV30 to TRBJ2-7; 8 bases agree with TRBD1. Material: PBMCs. This TCR came from a human donor in good health. This CDR3 is CAWSPPTGDPYEQYF. Written as DNA, the CDR3 is TGTGCCTGGAGTCCTCCGACAGGGGACCCCTACGAGCAGTACTTC.